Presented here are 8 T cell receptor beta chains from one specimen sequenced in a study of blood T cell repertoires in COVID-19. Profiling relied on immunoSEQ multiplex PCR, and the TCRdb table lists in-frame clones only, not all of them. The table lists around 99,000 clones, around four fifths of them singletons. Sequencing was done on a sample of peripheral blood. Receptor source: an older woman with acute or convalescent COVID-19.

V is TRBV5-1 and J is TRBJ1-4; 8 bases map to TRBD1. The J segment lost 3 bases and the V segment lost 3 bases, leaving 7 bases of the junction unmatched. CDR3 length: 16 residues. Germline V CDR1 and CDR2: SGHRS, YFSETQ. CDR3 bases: TGCGCCAGCAGCTGGGGGACAGGTGTGTCTAATGAAAAACTGTTTTTT. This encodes CASSWGTGVSNEKLFF.

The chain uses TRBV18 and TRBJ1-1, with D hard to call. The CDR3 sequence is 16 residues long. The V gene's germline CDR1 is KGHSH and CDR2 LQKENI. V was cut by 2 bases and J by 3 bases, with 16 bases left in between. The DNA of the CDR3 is TGTGCCAGCTCACCATTCATGCGAATCATCGACACTGAAGCTTTCTTT. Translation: CASSPFMRIIDTEAFF.

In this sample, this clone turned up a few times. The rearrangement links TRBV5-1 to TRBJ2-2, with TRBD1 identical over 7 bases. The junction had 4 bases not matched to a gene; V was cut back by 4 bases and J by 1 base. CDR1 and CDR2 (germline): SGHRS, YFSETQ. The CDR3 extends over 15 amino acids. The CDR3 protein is CASSRTGQNTGELFF. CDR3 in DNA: TGCGCCAGCAGCCGGACAGGACAGAACACCGGGGAGCTGTTTTTT.

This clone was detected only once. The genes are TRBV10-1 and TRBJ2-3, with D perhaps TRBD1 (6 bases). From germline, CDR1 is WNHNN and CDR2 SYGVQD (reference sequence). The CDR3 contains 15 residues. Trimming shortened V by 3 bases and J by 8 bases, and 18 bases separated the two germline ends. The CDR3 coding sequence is TGCGCCAGCAGTGACCTCCACAGGGACGGGGTTACGCAGTATTTT. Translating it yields CASSDLHRDGVTQYF.

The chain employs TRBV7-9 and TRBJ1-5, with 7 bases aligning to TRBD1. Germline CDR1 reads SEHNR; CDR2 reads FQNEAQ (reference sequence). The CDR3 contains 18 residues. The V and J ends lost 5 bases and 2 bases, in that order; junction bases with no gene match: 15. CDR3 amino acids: CASSAFRDSEVGNQPQHF. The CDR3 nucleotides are TGTGCCAGCAGCGCATTCCGGGACAGCGAGGTGGGCAATCAGCCCCAGCATTTT.

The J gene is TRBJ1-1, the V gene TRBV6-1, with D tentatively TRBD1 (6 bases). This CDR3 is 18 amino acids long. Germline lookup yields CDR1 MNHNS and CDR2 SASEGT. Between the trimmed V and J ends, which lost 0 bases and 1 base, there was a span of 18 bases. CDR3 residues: CASSEALRGAGRNTEAFF. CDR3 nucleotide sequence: TGTGCCAGCAGTGAAGCGCTTCGGGGGGCAGGTAGGAACACTGAAGCTTTCTTT.

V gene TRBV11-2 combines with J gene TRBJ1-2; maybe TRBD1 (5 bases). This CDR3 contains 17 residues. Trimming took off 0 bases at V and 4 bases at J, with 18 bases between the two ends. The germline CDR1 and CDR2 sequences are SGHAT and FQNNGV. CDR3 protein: CASSLEPYITGGYGYTF. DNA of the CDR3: TGTGCCAGCAGCTTAGAACCGTACATCACCGGGGGCTATGGCTACACCTTC.

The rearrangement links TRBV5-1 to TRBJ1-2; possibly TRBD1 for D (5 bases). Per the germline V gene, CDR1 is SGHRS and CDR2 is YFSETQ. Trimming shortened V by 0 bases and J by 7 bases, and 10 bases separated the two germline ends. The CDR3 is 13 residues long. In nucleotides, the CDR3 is TGCGCCAGCAGCTTGGGACAGAGTGGTGGCTACACCTTC. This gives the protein CASSLGQSGGYTF.